This is a list of T cell receptor beta chains from one sample in a study of shared clonotypes between healthy human individuals. Profiling relied on immunoSEQ multiplex PCR, and the TCRdb table lists in-frame clones only, not all of them. The sample yields some 700,000 clones, 90% seen once. The sequenced sample was memory CD8+ T cells from PBMCs. The receptors originated from a man between 18 and 35 years old in good health. Some clones in this sample may be carry-over from other donors' samples. The CDR3 runs from the conserved cysteine through the conserved F or W. A D gene is named only where the DNA matches it firmly. Expanded clones are given a class, and other clones once, few, many or no size at all.

d_call,j_call,v_call,clone_size,cdr3_nt,cdr3_aa
TRBD1,TRBJ2-1,TRBV28,-,TGTGCCAGCAGTCAACGACAGGGGGCTCACAATGAGCAGTTCTTC,CASSQRQGAHNEQFF
-,TRBJ2-7,TRBV7-9,few,TGTGCCAGCAGCTACGGACAGTCCTACGAGCAGTACTTC,CASSYGQSYEQYF
-,TRBJ2-7,TRBV10-2,once,TGCGCCAGCAGTGACGTATCCGGGACGGATCTTATAGAGCAGTACTTC,CASSDVSGTDLIEQYF
-,TRBJ1-1,TRBV5-6,-,TGTGCCAGCAGCCAAGGACAGTTTCTTGAAGCTTTCTTT,CASSQGQFLEAFF
TRBD1,TRBJ1-3,TRBV13,-,TGTGCCAGCAGCTCTGACAGGGGAGTAGTCACCATATATTTT,CASSSDRGVVTIYF
TRBD1,TRBJ1-2,TRBV7-9,-,TGTGCCAGCACCTGGACAGGGGACTATGGCTACACCTTC,CASTWTGDYGYTF
TRBD2,TRBJ2-3,TRBV5-3,-,TGTGCCAGAAGCTTGGGGGAGACTAGCGGGGCGAAATCTAGCACAGATACGCAGTATTTT,CARSLGETSGAKSSTDTQYF
TRBD1,TRBJ2-7,TRBV5-1,-,TGCGCCAGCAGCACCGGGACAGGGGGCTACGAGCAGTACTTC,CASSTGTGGYEQYF
-,TRBJ1-2,TRBV6-1,-,TGTGCCAGCAGTGAAGGTTATTCTTACTATGGCTACACCTTC,CASSEGYSYYGYTF
-,TRBJ1-1,TRBV4-2,-,TGTGCCAGCAGCCCCCCCTCGCCCCGGACGAACACTGAAGCTTTCTTT,CASSPPSPRTNTEAFF
-,TRBJ2-7,TRBV30,few,TGTGCCTGGGCGGTATGGGGCGAGCAGTACTTC,CAWAVWGEQYF
-,TRBJ2-7,TRBV27,-,TGTGCCAGCAGTTTGGCCCCGCCAGCGGAGGCATACGAGCAGTACTTC,CASSLAPPAEAYEQYF
TRBD2,TRBJ2-1,TRBV7-9,-,TGTGCCAGCAGCTTCCCGGGACTACTCTACGATGAGCAGTTCTTC,CASSFPGLLYDEQFF
TRBD1,TRBJ2-3,TRBV5-1,-,TGCGCCAGCAGCATGGACAGGGTTACAGATACGCAGTATTTT,CASSMDRVTDTQYF
TRBD2,TRBJ2-1,TRBV10-1,-,TGCGCCAGCAGTCCCGGGACTAGCGGGATAAATGAGCAGTTCTTC,CASSPGTSGINEQFF
-,TRBJ2-1,TRBV27,-,TGTGCCAGCAGAGGACTGCTGTGGGATGAGCAGTTCTTC,CASRGLLWDEQFF
-,TRBJ2-5,TRBV27,once,TGTGCCAGCAGTAGGGGGGCTTTTGGGGAAGAGACCCAGTACTTC,CASSRGAFGEETQYF
-,TRBJ1-2,TRBV28,-,TGTGCCAGCAGTCCCGATACCTCTAACTATGGCTACACCTTC,CASSPDTSNYGYTF
-,TRBJ2-3,TRBV27,-,TGTGCCAGCAGTTTATTCCGGCGGGACCATGGGATAGATACGCAGTATTTT,CASSLFRRDHGIDTQYF
TRBD1,TRBJ2-2,TRBV13,once,TGTGCCAGCAGCACAGGGGGGTGGCCCGGGGAGCTGTTTTTT,CASSTGGWPGELFF
TRBD1,TRBJ2-7,TRBV6-1,-,TGTGCCAGCGGACCGGACAGGGGAGCCGCCTACGAGCAGTACTTC,CASGPDRGAAYEQYF
TRBD1,TRBJ1-2,TRBV28,-,TGTGCCAGCAGCCCCGGGACAGGGGGAGTCTATGGCTACACCTTC,CASSPGTGGVYGYTF
-,TRBJ2-7,TRBV15,-,TGTGCCACCAGCAGAGAAACCAACCCGAGGGACGAGCAGTACTTC,CATSRETNPRDEQYF
TRBD1,TRBJ1-2,TRBV6-1,-,TGTGCCAGCAGCGAATACGTACAGGGGGCGGAAGGCTACACCTTC,CASSEYVQGAEGYTF
TRBD2,TRBJ2-5,TRBV7-9,-,TGTGCCAGCAGCTTAGGCCTAGCGGGAGAGACCCAGTACTTC,CASSLGLAGETQYF
TRBD1,TRBJ2-2,TRBV11-2,once,TGTGCCAGCAGCCCGGGGACAGGCCCATTAGGCACCGGGGAGCTGTTTTTT,CASSPGTGPLGTGELFF
TRBD2,TRBJ2-1,TRBV9,once,TGTGCCAGCAGCGGAAGGACTAGCGGGGGCTCCTACAATGAGCAGTTCTTC,CASSGRTSGGSYNEQFF
-,TRBJ2-7,TRBV27,-,TGTGCCAGCAGTTTAGGCCGAAACCCCCGGAGGGAGCAGTACTTC,CASSLGRNPRREQYF
-,TRBJ2-1,TRBV9,-,TGTGCCAGCAGCGTGGTGGCCTCCTACAATGAGCAGTTCTTC,CASSVVASYNEQFF